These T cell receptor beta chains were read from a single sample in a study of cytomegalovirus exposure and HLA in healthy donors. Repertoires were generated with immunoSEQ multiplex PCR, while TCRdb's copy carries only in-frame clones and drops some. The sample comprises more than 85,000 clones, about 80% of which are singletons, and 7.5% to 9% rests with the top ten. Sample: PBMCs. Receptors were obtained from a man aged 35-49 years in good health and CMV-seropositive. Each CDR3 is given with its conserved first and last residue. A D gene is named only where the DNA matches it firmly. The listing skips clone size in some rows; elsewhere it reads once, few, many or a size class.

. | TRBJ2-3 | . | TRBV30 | CAWSVSRVTDTQYF | TGTGCCTGGAGTGTATCACGGGTCACAGATACGCAGTATTTT
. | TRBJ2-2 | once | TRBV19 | CASSPVPGASGELFF | TGTGCCAGTAGTCCCGTCCCAGGGGCCTCCGGGGAGCTGTTTTTT
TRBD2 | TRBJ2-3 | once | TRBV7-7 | CASSWGRGSTDTQYF | TGTGCTAGCAGCTGGGGGAGGGGCTCTACAGATACGCAGTATTTT
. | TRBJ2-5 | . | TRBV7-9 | CASSLVGSWEQYF | TGTGCCAGCAGCTTAGTGGGATCTTGGGAGCAGTACTTC
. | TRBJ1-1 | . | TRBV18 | CASSQSVNTEAFF | TGTGCCAGCTCACAGTCAGTGAACACTGAAGCTTTCTTT
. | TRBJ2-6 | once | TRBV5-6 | CASSLFSGANVLTF | TGTGCCAGCAGCCTATTCTCTGGGGCCAACGTCCTGACTTTC
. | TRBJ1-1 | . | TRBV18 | CASSPFIPDSNTEAFF | TGTGCCAGCTCACCATTTATCCCCGACAGCAACACTGAAGCTTTCTTT
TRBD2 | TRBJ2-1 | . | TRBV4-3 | CASSPGLAIYNEQFF | TGCGCCAGCAGCCCCGGACTAGCGATCTACAATGAGCAGTTCTTC
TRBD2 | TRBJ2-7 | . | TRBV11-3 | CASSTSSGGGYEQYF | TGTGCCAGCAGCACCTCTAGCGGTGGTGGCTACGAGCAGTACTTC
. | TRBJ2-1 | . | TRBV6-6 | CASNDTPRDEQFF | TGTGCCAGCAATGACACCCCGCGGGATGAGCAGTTCTTC
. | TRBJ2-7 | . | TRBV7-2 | CASSPQASYEQYF | TGTGCCAGCAGCCCCCAAGCCTCCTACGAGCAGTACTTC
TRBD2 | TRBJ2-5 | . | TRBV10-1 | CASSPGTRGQETQYF | TGCGCCAGCAGTCCCGGGACTAGGGGGCAAGAGACCCAGTACTTC
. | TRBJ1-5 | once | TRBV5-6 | CASRTTVTVAYSNQPQHF | TGTGCCAGCAGGACGACAGTAACGGTCGCCTATAGCAATCAGCCCCAGCATTTT
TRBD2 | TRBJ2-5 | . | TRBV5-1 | CASSSTSGGRETQYF | TGCGCCAGCAGCTCGACTAGCGGAGGCCGAGAGACCCAGTACTTC
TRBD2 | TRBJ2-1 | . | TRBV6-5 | CASSLAGSSYNEQFF | TGTGCCAGCAGCTTAGCGGGATCCTCCTACAATGAGCAGTTCTTC
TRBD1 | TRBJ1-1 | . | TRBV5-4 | CASSLEGGRTEAFF | TGTGCCAGCAGCTTGGAAGGGGGCAGGACTGAAGCTTTCTTT
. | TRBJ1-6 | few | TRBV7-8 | CASSLAQGNSITYNSPLHF | TGTGCCAGCAGCTTAGCACAGGGCAATAGTATAACCTATAATTCACCCCTCCACTTT
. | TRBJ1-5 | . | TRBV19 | CASSIGGGSTQPQHF | TGTGCCAGTAGTATCGGGGGGGGATCTACTCAGCCCCAGCATTTT
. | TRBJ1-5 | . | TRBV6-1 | CASSGRGLTAYQPQHF | TGTGCCAGCAGTGGTCGCGGTTTGACAGCCTATCAGCCCCAGCATTTT
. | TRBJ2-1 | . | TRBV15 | CATSRDLGQNNEQFF | TGTGCCACCAGCAGAGATTTGGGACAAAACAATGAGCAGTTCTTC
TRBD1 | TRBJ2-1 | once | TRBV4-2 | CASSQDPDRGGFF | TGTGCCAGCAGCCAAGATCCGGACAGGGGTGGCTTCTTC
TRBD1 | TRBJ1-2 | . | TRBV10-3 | CAISEFGEQGFYGYTF | TGTGCCATCAGTGAGTTTGGTGAACAGGGGTTCTATGGCTACACCTTC
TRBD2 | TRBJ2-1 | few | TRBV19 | CASSYSGGANEQFF | TGTGCCAGTAGTTATAGCGGGGGGGCCAATGAGCAGTTCTTC
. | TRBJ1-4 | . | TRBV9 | CASSVEAGIREKLFF | TGTGCCAGCAGCGTAGAAGCGGGGATAAGAGAAAAACTGTTTTTT
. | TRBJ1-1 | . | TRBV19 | CASGTYGTEAFF | TGTGCCAGTGGCACATATGGCACTGAAGCTTTCTTT
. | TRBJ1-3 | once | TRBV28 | CASTLGGSGGAHTIYF | TGTGCCAGCACCCTTGGGGGGAGTGGAGGGGCGCACACCATATATTTT
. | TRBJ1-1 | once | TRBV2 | CASSGQENTEAFF | TGTGCCAGCAGTGGACAGGAAAACACTGAAGCTTTCTTT
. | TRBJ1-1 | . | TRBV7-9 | CASSFQTGSEAFF | TGTGCCAGCAGCTTCCAGACAGGCTCTGAAGCTTTCTTT
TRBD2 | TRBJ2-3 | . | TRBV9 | CASSVDSGGATDTQYF | TGTGCCAGCAGCGTAGACAGCGGGGGGGCGACAGATACGCAGTATTTT
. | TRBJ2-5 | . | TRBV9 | CASSVTGAEETQYF | TGTGCCAGCAGCGTGACGGGAGCCGAAGAGACCCAGTACTTC
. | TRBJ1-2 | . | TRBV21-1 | CASSALARYSPNYGYTF | TGTGCCAGCAGCGCCCTAGCGAGGTATTCCCCTAACTATGGCTACACCTTC
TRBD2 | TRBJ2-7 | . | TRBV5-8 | CASSFAGGADEQYF | TGTGCCAGCAGCTTCGCCGGGGGGGCAGACGAGCAGTACTTC
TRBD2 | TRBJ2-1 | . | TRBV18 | CASSPYPGRAYEQFF | TGTGCCAGCTCACCATACCCAGGGAGGGCCTATGAGCAGTTCTTC
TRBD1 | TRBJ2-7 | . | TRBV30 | CAWNQGQSYEQYF | TGTGCCTGGAACCAGGGACAGTCCTACGAGCAGTACTTC
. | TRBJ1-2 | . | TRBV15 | CATSRDRGATGYGYTF | TGTGCCACCAGCAGAGATAGGGGCGCGACCGGATATGGCTACACCTTC
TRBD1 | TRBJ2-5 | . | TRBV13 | CASQSGTEETQYF | TGTGCCAGCCAATCCGGGACAGAAGAGACCCAGTACTTC
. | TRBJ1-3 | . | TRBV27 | CASSRTVGGNTIYF | TGTGCCAGCAGCCGGACAGTGGGTGGAAACACCATATATTTT
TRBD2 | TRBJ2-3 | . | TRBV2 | CASSASGSDTDTQYF | TGTGCCAGCAGCGCTAGCGGGAGCGACACAGATACGCAGTATTTT
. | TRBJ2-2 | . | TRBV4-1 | CASSHVVSSAGELFF | TGCGCCAGCAGCCATGTAGTGAGTTCGGCCGGGGAGCTGTTTTTT
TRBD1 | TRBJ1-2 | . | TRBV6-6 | CASSSPQGADYGYTF | TGTGCCAGCAGTTCCCCACAGGGGGCTGATTATGGCTACACCTTC
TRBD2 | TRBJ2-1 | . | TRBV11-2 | CASSKVGTSGGAKEQFF | TGTGCCAGCAGCAAGGTGGGGACTAGCGGGGGGGCGAAGGAGCAGTTCTTC
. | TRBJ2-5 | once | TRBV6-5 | CASSLAGALGETQYF | TGTGCCAGCAGTTTGGCAGGGGCTCTTGGGGAGACCCAGTACTTC
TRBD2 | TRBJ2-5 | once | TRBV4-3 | CASSQSPGGGETQYF | TGCGCCAGCAGCCAATCACCGGGAGGGGGAGAGACCCAGTACTTC
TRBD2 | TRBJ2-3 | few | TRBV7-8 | CASSLAQRGWDNTDTQYF | TGTGCCAGCAGCTTAGCTCAGCGGGGCTGGGATAACACAGATACGCAGTATTTT
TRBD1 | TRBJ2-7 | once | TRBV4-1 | CASSQSTGQVYEQYF | TGCGCCAGCAGCCAATCCACGGGACAGGTTTACGAGCAGTACTTC
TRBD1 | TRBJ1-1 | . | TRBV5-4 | CASSPTPGQGMNTEAFF | TGTGCCAGCAGCCCCACCCCGGGACAGGGCATGAACACTGAAGCTTTCTTT
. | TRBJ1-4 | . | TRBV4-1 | CASSQGRANEKLFF | TGCGCCAGCAGCCAAGGACGGGCTAATGAAAAACTGTTTTTT
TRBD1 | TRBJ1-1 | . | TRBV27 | CASSFGTANTEAFF | TGTGCCAGCAGTTTCGGGACAGCGAACACTGAAGCTTTCTTT
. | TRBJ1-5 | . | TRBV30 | CAWSDGGSQPQHF | TGTGCCTGGAGCGACGGGGGGAGTCAGCCCCAGCATTTT